Following are 4 T cell receptor beta chains from one sample sequenced in a study of beta chain features in type 1 diabetes. Expressed TCRB transcripts were sequenced, since all the RNA that had been isolated was reverse transcribed. Only in-frame clones appear in the TCRdb table, and some are missing; sequencing was by immunoSEQ multiplex PCR. The table shows under 950,000 clones, with 15% to 20% occurring only once. Input material: naive CD4+ T cells from blood. All receptors derive from a woman aged 18-29 years in good health.

J is TRBJ2-7 and V is TRBV28, with 11 nucleotides matching TRBD2. The V gene's germline CDR1 is MDHEN and CDR2 SYDVKM. After removal of 2 bases from V and 7 bases from J, the junction contained 10 bases not matched to a gene. CDR3 length equals 16 residues. Written as DNA, the CDR3 is TGTGCCAGCAGTTTAACCGGTAGCGGGAGGGCCGGAGAGCAGTACTTC. Its translation: CASSLTGSGRAGEQYF.

The chain links TRBV6-5 to TRBJ2-7, with 7 bases matching TRBD1. Germline V gives CDR1 MNHEY, CDR2 SVGAGI. J gave up 3 bases and V 5 bases, and 4 bases lay outside the gene matches. This CDR3 spans 13 amino acids. The CDR3 here is CASSSRQGYEQYF. For the CDR3, the DNA is TGTGCCAGCAGTAGTAGACAGGGCTACGAGCAGTACTTC.

The chain carries TRBV19 and TRBJ1-2; TRBD1 matches 7 bases. Losses at the gene ends were 8 bases for V and 13 bases for J; bases not matched to a gene: 13. CDR1 LNHDA and CDR2 SQIVND come from the germline V gene (reference sequence). This CDR3 has 12 amino acids. CDR3 in DNA: TGTGCCAGTGGGCCCACCAGGGGGAAGGTCACCTTC. Amino acid sequence: CASGPTRGKVTF.

The chain carries TRBV19 and TRBJ2-4, with 8 bases lining up with TRBD1. Trimming took 5 bases from V and 6 from J; bases not matched to a gene: 12. Germline CDR1 is LNHDA and CDR2 is SQIVND (reference sequence). The CDR3 is 16 amino acids. CDR3 in amino acids: CASSGNLGQGLNIQYF. In DNA form, the CDR3 reads TGTGCCAGTAGTGGCAACCTCGGACAGGGCTTAAACATTCAGTACTTC.